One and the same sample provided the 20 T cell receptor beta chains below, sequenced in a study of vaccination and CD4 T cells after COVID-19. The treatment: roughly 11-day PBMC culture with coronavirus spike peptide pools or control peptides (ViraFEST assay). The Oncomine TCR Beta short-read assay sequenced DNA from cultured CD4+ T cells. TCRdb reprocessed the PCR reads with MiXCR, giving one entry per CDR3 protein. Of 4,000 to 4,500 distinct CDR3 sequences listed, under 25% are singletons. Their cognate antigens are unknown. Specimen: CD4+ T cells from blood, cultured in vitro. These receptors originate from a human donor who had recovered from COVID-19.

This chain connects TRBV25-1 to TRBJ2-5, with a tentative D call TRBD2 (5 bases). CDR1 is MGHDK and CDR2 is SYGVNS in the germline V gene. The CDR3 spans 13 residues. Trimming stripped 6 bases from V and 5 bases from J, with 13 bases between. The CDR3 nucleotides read TGTGCCAGCAGCCGGAGATCGGGGGAGACCCAGTACTTC. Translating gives CASSRRSGETQYF.

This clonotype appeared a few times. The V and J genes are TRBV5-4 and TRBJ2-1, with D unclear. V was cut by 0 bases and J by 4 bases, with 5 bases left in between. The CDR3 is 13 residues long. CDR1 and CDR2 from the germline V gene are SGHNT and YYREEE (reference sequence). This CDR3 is CASSLGVYNEQFF. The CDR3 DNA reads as TGTGCCAGCAGCTTGGGCGTGTACAATGAGCAGTTCTTC.

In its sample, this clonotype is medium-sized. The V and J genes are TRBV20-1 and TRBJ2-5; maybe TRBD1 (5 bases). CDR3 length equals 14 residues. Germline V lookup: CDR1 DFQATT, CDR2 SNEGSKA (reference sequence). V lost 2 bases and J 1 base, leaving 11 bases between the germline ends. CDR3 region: CSARTGASQETQYF. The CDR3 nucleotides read TGCAGTGCTAGAACAGGTGCTAGCCAAGAGACCCAGTACTTC.

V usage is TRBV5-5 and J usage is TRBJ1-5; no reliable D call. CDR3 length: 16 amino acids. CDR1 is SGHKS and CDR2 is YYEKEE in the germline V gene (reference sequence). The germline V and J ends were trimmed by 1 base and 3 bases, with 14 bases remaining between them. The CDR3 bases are TGTGCCAGCAGCTTGATGGAAATTGGGAACAATCAGCCCCAGCATTTT. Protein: CASSLMEIGNNQPQHF.

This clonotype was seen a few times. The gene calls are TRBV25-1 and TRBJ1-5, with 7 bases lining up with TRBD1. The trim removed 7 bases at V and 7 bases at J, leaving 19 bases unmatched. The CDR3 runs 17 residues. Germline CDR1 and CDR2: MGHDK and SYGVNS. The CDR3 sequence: CASIIFVEGQSKQPQHF. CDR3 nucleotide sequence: TGTGCCAGCATTATCTTCGTTGAGGGACAGAGTAAGCAGCCCCAGCATTTT.

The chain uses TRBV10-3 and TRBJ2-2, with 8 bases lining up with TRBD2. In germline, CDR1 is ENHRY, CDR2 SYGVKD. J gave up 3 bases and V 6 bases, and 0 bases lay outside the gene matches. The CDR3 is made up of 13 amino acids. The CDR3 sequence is CAIRGLDTGELFF. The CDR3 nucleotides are TGTGCCATCAGGGGACTAGACACCGGGGAGCTGTTTTTT.

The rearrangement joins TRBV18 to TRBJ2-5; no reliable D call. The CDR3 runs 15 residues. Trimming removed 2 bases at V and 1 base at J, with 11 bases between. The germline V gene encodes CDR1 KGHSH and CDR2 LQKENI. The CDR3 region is CASSPGTSFQETQYF. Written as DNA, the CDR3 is TGTGCCAGCTCACCAGGCACAAGCTTCCAAGAGACCCAGTACTTC.

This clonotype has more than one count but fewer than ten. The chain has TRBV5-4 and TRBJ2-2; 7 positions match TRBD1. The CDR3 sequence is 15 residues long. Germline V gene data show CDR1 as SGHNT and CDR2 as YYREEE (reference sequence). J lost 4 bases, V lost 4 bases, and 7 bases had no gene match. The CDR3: CASSLDRVRTGELFF. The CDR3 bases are TGTGCCAGCAGCCTCGACAGGGTTCGCACCGGGGAGCTGTTTTTT. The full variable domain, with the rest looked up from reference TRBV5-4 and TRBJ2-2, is ETGVTQSPTHLIKTRGQQVTLRCSSQSGHNTVSWYQQALGQGPQFIFQYYREEENGRGNFPPRFSGLQFPNYSSELNVNALELDDSALYLCASSLDRVRTGELFFGEGSRLTVL.

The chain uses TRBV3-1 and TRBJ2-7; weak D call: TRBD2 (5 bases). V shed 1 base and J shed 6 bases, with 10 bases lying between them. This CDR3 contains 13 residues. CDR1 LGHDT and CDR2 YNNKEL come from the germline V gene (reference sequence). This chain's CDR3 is CASSQGRLGEQYF. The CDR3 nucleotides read TGTGCCAGCAGCCAAGGGAGGCTGGGCGAGCAGTACTTC.

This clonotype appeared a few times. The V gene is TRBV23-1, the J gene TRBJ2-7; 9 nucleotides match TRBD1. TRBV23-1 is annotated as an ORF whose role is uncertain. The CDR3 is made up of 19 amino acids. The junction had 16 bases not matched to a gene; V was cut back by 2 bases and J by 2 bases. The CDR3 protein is CASSQLPLQQQGATYEQYF. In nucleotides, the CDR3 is TGCGCCAGCAGTCAACTCCCCCTCCAGCAACAGGGGGCCACCTACGAGCAGTACTTC.

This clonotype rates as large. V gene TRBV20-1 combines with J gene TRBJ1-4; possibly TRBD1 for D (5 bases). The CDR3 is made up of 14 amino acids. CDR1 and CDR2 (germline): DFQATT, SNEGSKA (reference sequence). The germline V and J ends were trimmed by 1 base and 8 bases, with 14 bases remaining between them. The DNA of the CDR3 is TGCAGTGCTAGAGGGGTTGGGGGTGCAGAAAAACTGTTTTTT. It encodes CSARGVGGAEKLFF.

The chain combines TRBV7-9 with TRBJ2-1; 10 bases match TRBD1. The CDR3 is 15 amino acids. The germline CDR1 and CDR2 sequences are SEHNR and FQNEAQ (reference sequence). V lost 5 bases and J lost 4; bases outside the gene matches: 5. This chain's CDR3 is CASSKDRGQYNEQFF. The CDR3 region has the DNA TGTGCCAGCAGCAAAGACAGGGGGCAGTACAATGAGCAGTTCTTC.

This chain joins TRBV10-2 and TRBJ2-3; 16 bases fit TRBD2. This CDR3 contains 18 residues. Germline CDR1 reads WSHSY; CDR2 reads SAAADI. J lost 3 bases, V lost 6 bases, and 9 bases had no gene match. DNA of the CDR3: TGCGCCAGCAGCTCGGGACTAGCGGGGGGGCATATAACAGATACGCAGTATTTT. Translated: CASSSGLAGGHITDTQYF.

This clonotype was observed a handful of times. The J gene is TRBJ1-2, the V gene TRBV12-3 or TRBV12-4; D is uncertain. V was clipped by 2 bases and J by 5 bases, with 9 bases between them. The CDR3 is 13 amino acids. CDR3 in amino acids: CASSLWQKYGYTF. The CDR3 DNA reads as TGTGCCAGCAGTTTATGGCAGAAATATGGCTACACCTTC.

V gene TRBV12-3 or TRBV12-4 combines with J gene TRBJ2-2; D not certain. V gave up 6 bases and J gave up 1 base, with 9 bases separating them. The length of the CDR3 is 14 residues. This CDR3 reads CASSASRNTGELFF. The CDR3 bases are TGTGCCAGCAGCGCCAGCAGGAACACCGGGGAGCTGTTTTTT.

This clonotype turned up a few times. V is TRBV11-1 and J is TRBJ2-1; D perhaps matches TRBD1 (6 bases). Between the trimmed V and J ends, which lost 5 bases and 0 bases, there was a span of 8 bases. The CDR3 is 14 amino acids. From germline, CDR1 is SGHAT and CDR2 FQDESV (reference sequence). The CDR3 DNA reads TGTGCCAGCAGCCGGGACAACTCCTACAATGAGCAGTTCTTC. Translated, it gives CASSRDNSYNEQFF.

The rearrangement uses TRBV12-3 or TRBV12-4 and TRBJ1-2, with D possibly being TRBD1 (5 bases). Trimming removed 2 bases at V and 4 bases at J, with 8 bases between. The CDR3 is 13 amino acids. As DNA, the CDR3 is TGTGCCAGCAGTTTAACAGGTAGCTATGGCTACACCTTC. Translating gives CASSLTGSYGYTF.

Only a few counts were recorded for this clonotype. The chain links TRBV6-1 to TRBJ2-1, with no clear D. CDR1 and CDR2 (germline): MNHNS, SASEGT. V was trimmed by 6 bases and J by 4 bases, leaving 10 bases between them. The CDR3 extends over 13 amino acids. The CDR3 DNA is TGTGCCAGCAGCCTTACCGGGTACAATGAGCAGTTCTTC. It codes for CASSLTGYNEQFF.

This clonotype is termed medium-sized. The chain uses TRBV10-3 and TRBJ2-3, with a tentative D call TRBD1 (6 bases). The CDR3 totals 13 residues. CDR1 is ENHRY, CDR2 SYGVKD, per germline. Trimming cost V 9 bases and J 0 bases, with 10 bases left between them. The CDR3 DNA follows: TGTGCCATTAGGGACAAGAGCACAGATACGCAGTATTTT. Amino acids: CAIRDKSTDTQYF.

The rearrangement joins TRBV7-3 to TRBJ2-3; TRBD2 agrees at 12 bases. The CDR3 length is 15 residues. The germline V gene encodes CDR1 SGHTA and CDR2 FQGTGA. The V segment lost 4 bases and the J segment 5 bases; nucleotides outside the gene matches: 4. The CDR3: CASSSPGLAGDTQYF. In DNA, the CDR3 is TGTGCCAGCAGCTCACCGGGACTAGCGGGAGATACGCAGTATTTT.